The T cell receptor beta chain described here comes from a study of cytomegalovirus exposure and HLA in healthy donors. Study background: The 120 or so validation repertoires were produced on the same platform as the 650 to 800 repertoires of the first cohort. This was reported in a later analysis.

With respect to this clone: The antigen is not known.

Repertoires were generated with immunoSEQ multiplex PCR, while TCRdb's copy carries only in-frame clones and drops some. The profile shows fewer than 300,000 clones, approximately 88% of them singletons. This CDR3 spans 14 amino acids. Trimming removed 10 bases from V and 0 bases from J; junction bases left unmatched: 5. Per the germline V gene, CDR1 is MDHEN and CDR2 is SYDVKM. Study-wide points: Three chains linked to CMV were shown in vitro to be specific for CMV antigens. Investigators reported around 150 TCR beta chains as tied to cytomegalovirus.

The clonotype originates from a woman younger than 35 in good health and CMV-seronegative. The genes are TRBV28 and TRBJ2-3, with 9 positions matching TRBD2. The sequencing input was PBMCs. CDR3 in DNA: TGTGCCACCGCGGGAGGGTTCAGCACAGATACGCAGTATTTT. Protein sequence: CATAGGFSTDTQYF. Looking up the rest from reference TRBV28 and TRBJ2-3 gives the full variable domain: DVKVTQSSRYLVKRTGEKVFLECVQDMDHENMFWYRQDPGLGLRLIYFSYDVKMKEKGDIPEGYSVSREKKERFSLILESASTNQTSMYLCATAGGFSTDTQYFGPGTRLTVL.